This entry lists 12 T cell receptor beta chains sequenced from one sample in a study of human T cells and chemical hapten exposure. TCRdb re-analysed the RACE reads in MiXCR, keeping a single row per CDR3 protein. The table includes under 450,000 distinct CDR3 sequences, about 6% detected once. As to time point: patch test 2, 6 weeks after DPC sensitization. Treatment described: therapeutic diphenylcyclopropenone sensitization with weekly scalp DPC. Material: whole blood, obtained in connection with sensitization to the hapten diphenylcyclopropenone (DPC). Receptors were obtained from a woman younger than 30 with alopecia areata. Some clones in this sample may be carry-over from other donors' samples.

This clonotype was observed at least ten times. The J gene is TRBJ1-6, the V gene TRBV7-8; D is ambiguous. This CDR3 contains 15 residues. CDR1 and CDR2 from the germline V gene are SGHVS and FQNEAQ. V shed 2 bases and J shed 3 bases, with 8 bases lying between them. CDR3 protein: CASSLISHYNSPLHF. The CDR3 DNA reads TGTGCCAGCAGCTTAATCTCCCACTATAATTCACCCCTCCACTTT.

Points on this clonotype: Compared with germline, one end of the junction differs, possibly owing to a read error. CDR3 nucleotide sequence: TGTGCCAGTCGGACAGGGAAAGATACCCAGTACTTC. Translated: CASRTGKDTQYF. V usage is TRBV6-5 and J usage is TRBJ2-5; 8 bases map to TRBD1. The CDR3 spans 12 residues. Per the germline V gene, CDR1 is MNHEY and CDR2 is SVGAGI.

This clonotype was recorded many times. The CDR3 is CSAGSGDPNLYNEQFF. The CDR3 DNA sequence: TGCAGTGCGGGTAGCGGGGATCCGAACCTCTACAATGAGCAGTTCTTC. The chain uses TRBV20-1 and TRBJ2-1, with 8 nucleotides matching TRBD2. The germline V gene encodes CDR1 DFQATT and CDR2 SNEGSKA (reference sequence). The V gene end was trimmed by 6 bases and the J gene end by 3 bases; junction bases not matched to a gene: 13. The CDR3 loop spans 16 amino acids.

The chain links TRBV20-1 to TRBJ2-7, with D tentatively TRBD1 (6 bases). This CDR3 contains 14 residues. Trimming removed 6 bases at V and 4 bases at J, with 19 bases between. The germline V gene encodes CDR1 DFQATT and CDR2 SNEGSKA (reference sequence). Here the CDR3 reads CSALTGSQMYEQYF. The DNA of the CDR3 is TGCAGTGCGCTTACAGGGAGTCAGATGTACGAGCAGTACTTC.

This clonotype was seen many times. The chain couples TRBV7-2 to TRBJ2-1, with D unresolved. The CDR3 is made up of 15 amino acids. CDR1 and CDR2 from the germline V gene are SGHTA and FQGNSA. The V gene lost 1 base and the J gene lost 4 bases, with 11 bases spanning the gap. The CDR3 region is CASSLGLLLYNEQFF. DNA for the CDR3: TGTGCCAGCAGCTTAGGACTCCTACTATACAATGAGCAGTTCTTC.

The gene calls are TRBV6-4 and TRBJ2-3; the match to TRBD2 covers 10 bases. In germline, CDR1 is MRHNA, CDR2 SNTAGT. After removal of 0 bases from V and 4 bases from J, the junction contained 4 bases not matched to a gene. This CDR3 is 16 amino acids long. CDR3 DNA: TGTGCCAGCAGTGACTCTACAGCGGGGGGGCCAGATACGCAGTATTTT. Amino acid sequence: CASSDSTAGGPDTQYF.

In its sample, this clonotype was seen many times. This chain joins TRBV18 and TRBJ1-2; weak D call: TRBD1 (5 bases). Germline values: CDR1 KGHSH, CDR2 LQKENI. The germline V and J ends were trimmed by 3 bases and 4 bases, with 9 bases remaining between them. The CDR3 is made up of 13 amino acids. Here the CDR3 DNA reads TGTGCCAGCTCACCGAGCGACAGCTATGGCTACACCTTC. Translating it yields CASSPSDSYGYTF.

V and J are TRBV18 and TRBJ1-2; a weak D match, TRBD1 (6 bases). The CDR3 runs to 14 residues. Germline V CDR1 and CDR2: KGHSH, LQKENI. Trimming shortened V by 1 base and J by 7 bases, and 13 bases separated the two germline ends. This CDR3 is CASSPQLGGAGYTF. The CDR3 DNA reads as TGTGCCAGCTCACCACAACTGGGGGGCGCTGGCTACACCTTC.

At least ten counts were recorded for this clonotype. The V gene is TRBV20-1, the J gene TRBJ1-5, with 8 bases identical to TRBD1. The CDR3 has 14 residues. Trimming at V came to 4 bases and at J to 2 bases, leaving 4 bases not matched to a gene. Germline CDR1 reads DFQATT; CDR2 reads SNEGSKA (reference sequence). The DNA of the CDR3 is TGCAGTGCTACGTCAGGGGGCGGCAATCAGCCCCAGCATTTT. Amino acid sequence: CSATSGGGNQPQHF.

Ten or more counts support this clonotype. V and J are TRBV6-5 and TRBJ2-3; 7 bases are shared with TRBD2. The CDR3 contains 16 residues. Germline V CDR1 and CDR2: MNHEY, SVGAGI. V dropped 6 bases and J dropped 1; count of bases not matched to a gene: 10. The CDR3 DNA reads TGTGCCAGCAGCCCAGTGGGCGGGGGAGGCACAGATACGCAGTATTTT. As protein: CASSPVGGGGTDTQYF.

This clonotype was counted between two and nine times. The V gene is TRBV9, the J gene TRBJ2-6; tentative D call: TRBD2 (7 bases). Trimming left V 0 bases short and J 0 bases short, with 16 bases between. Germline CDR1 and CDR2: SGDLS and YYNGEE. The CDR3 is 19 residues long. CDR3 in DNA: TGTGCCAGCAGCGTAGCTGGGGGGGCCAAGCACTCTGGGGCCAACGTCCTGACTTTC. The encoded protein is CASSVAGGAKHSGANVLTF.

V gene TRBV2 combines with J gene TRBJ1-4, with 9 bases fitting TRBD1. This CDR3 contains 14 residues. The V gene end was trimmed by 4 bases and the J gene end by 8 bases; junction bases not matched to a gene: 5. Germline loops: CDR1 SNHLY, CDR2 FYNNEI. In DNA, the CDR3 is TGTGCCAGCAGTGGGGACAGGGTTGGAGAAAAACTGTTTTTT. Its protein is CASSGDRVGEKLFF.